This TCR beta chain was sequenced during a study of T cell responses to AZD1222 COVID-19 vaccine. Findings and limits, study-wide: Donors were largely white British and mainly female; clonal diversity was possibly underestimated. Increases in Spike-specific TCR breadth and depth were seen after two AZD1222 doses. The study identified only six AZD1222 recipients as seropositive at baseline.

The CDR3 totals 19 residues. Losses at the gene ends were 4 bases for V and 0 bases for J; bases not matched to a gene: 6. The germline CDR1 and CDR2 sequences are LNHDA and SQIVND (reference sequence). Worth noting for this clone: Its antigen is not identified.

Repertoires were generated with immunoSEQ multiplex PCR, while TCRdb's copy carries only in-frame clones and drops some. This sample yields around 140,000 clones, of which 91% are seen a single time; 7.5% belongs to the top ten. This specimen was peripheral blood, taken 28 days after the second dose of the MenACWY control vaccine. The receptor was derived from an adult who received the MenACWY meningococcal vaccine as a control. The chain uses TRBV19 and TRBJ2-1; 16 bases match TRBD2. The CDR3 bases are TGTGCCAGTAGTACGGGACTAGCGGGAGGGGGGGGCTCCTACAATGAGCAGTTCTTC. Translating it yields CASSTGLAGGGGSYNEQFF.